This TCR beta chain derives from a study of identifying expanded T cells in peripheral blood. Study-wide results and caveats: Variance in clone template counts between approximately two-week samples significantly increased with total template count across all healthy donors.

This CDR3 contains 16 residues. The germline gives CDR1 PRHDT, CDR2 FYEKMQ (reference sequence). V lost 0 bases, J lost 8 bases, and 19 bases lay in between. As to this clone: Its antigen is unidentified.

TCRdb's copy holds only in-frame clones and misses some; the assay was immunoSEQ multiplex PCR. This table has 90,000 to 95,000 clones, 88% appearing once. The sample comprised blood. The rearrangement joins TRBV13 to TRBJ1-2, with D perhaps TRBD1 (5 bases). The clonotype originates from a person aged 18-70 years in good health. The CDR3 reads CASSLGGPLTFRGYTF. The CDR3 DNA is TGTGCCAGCAGCTTAGGGGGACCACTCACTTTCAGAGGCTACACCTTC.